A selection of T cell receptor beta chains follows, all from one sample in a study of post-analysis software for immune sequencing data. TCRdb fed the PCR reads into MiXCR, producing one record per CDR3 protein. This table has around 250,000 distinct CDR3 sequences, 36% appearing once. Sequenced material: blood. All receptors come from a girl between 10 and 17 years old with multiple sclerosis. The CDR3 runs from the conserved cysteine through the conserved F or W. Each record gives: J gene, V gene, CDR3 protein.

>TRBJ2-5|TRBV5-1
CASSTGTEETQYF
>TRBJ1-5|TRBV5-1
CASSLDGQGRQPQHF
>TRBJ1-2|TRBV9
CASSATENYGYTF
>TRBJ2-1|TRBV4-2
CASSQVLAGQGPNNEQFF
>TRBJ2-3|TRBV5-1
CASSSDRDTQYF
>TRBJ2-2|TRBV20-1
CSARAPLGNTGELFF
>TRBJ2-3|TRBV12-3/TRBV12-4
CASSLGASGGTQYF
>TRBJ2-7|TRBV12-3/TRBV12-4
CASRYQGYGYEQYF
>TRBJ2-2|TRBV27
CASSFVPRLAGANTGELFF
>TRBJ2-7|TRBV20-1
CSATGQDSGEQYF
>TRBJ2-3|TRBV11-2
CASSPTGGPTDTQYF
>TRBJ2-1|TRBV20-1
CSARGVSATQFF
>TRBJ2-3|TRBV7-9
CASSPREGVFADTQYF
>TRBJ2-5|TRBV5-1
CANSFPGQETQYF
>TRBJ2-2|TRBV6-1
CASSEATAGGPGELFF
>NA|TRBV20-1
CSARDQGWYEQYF
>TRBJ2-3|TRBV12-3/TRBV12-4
CASTEGVGTDTQYF
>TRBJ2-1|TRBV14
CASSQGTGKYNEQFF
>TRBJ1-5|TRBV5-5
CASSLGGTANQPQHF
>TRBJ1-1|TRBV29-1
CSARTGMNTEAFF
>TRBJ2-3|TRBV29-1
CSVEVEGRANTDTQYF
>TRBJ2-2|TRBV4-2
CASSPTDRGRRELFF
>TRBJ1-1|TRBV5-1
CASSLAEGGMNTEAFF
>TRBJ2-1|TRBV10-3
CAISAEPGLAGGEQFF
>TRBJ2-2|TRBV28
CASSPPPVPRELFF
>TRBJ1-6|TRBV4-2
CASSQGLGPSSYNSPLYF
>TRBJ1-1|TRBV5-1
CASSPPRQGGTEAFF
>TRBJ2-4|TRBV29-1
CSVPWGGIRYF
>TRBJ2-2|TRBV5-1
CASSLAGGHGELFF
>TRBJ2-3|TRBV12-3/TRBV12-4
CASSPASADMQYF
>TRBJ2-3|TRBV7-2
CASSLRDSYSTDTQYF
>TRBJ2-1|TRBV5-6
CASSEWGRGNEQFF
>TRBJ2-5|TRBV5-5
CASSSAGLEETQYF
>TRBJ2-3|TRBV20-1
CSASPLLSTDTQYF
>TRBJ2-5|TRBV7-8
CASSSFAGLETETQYF
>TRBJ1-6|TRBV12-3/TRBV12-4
CASSPLGPYNSPLHF
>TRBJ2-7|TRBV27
CASSFGLAGASYEQYF
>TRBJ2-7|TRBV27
CASSRDRAGSYEQYF
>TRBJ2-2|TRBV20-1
CSARVLRQNTGELFF
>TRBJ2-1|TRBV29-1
CSVESQFISQFF
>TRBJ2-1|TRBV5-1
CASSGSTSGIGNEQFF
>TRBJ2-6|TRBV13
CASSLAGVAGANVLTF
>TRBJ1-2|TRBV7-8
CASSYTGGGYGYTF
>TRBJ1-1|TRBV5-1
CASSSGGPNTEAFF
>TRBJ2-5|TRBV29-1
CSVRRTGGAETQYF
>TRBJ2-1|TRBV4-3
CASSLHLLSGNEQFF
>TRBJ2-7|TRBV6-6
CAGRPGTSGSYEQYF
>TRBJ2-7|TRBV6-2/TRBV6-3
CASNPSGSTYEQYF
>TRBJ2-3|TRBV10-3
CAIGLGTSGRTKDTQYF